Shown below are 20 T cell receptor beta chains from a single sample sequenced in a study of T cell responses to AZD1222 COVID-19 vaccine. The method was immunoSEQ multiplex PCR; TCRdb's version includes in-frame clones alone and lacks a portion of them. Among about 120,000 clones listed, 85% to 90% were seen once. This sample comprised peripheral blood, obtained on day 0 of AZD1222 vaccination. Receptors originate from an adult in good health.

This rearrangement joins TRBV18 to TRBJ1-3; D perhaps matches TRBD1 (5 bases). CDR1 KGHSH and CDR2 LQKENI come from the germline V gene. The CDR3 is made up of 17 amino acids. V was pared by 0 bases and J by 1 base, with 13 bases between. CDR3 loop: CASSPPGRARSGNTIYF. CDR3 coding DNA: TGTGCCAGCTCACCACCCGGCAGGGCTCGGTCTGGAAACACCATATATTTT.

This clone was detected a few times. The CDR3 protein is CASRGAAYNEQFF. The CDR3 nucleotides are TGTGCCAGCCGGGGAGCGGCCTACAATGAGCAGTTCTTC. The chain combines TRBV14 with TRBJ2-1; D perhaps matches TRBD2 (5 bases). Trimming took 8 bases from V and 2 from J, leaving 10 bases between them. Germline V lookup: CDR1 SGHDN, CDR2 FVKESK. This CDR3 has 13 amino acids.

The chain has TRBV27 and TRBJ1-3; TRBD1 might be the D (6 bases). The CDR3 length is 16 residues. V was clipped by 3 bases and J by 0 bases, with 12 bases between them. Per germline, CDR1 MNHEY and CDR2 SMNVEV (reference sequence). The chain's CDR3 is CASSLSGASSGNTIYF. The CDR3 DNA reads TGTGCCAGCAGTTTGTCAGGGGCCTCCTCTGGAAACACCATATATTTT.

The J gene is TRBJ1-2, the V gene TRBV2, with D possibly being TRBD1 (5 bases). CDR3 length: 14 residues. With 5 bases removed from V and 2 bases from J, the gap between germline ends came to 12 bases. CDR1 is SNHLY, CDR2 FYNNEI, per germline. In DNA form, the CDR3 reads TGTGCCAGCAGTTTGGCCAGGGACAACTATGGCTACACCTTC. Translating it yields CASSLARDNYGYTF.

The genes are TRBV6-5 and TRBJ1-5; 7 bases match TRBD1. Trimming at V came to 6 bases and at J to 3 bases, leaving 5 bases not matched to a gene. Germline V CDR1 and CDR2: MNHEY, SVGAGI. The CDR3 runs 14 residues. The CDR3: CASRSQGINQPQHF. The CDR3 nucleotides read TGTGCCAGCAGGTCACAGGGGATCAATCAGCCCCAGCATTTT.

The table lists this clone with a count of one. The rearrangement uses TRBV6-5 and TRBJ1-5; D is uncertain. V dropped 7 bases and J dropped 2 bases, with 12 bases sitting between them. CDR3 length: 14 residues. Germline V gene sequence: CDR1 MNHEY, CDR2 SVGAGI. The DNA of the CDR3 is TGTGCCAGCAAAGGGCGGGTGGGCAATCAGCCCCAGCATTTT. Translation gives CASKGRVGNQPQHF.

This clone was observed a single time. The J gene is TRBJ2-2, the V gene TRBV15; 7 bases align to TRBD2. V trimming: 1 base; J trimming: 1 base; junction bases outside the gene matches: 3. The CDR3 is made up of 16 amino acids. Germline V CDR1 and CDR2: LNHNV, YYDKDF (reference sequence). The CDR3 here is CATSRVASGNTGELFF. DNA of the CDR3: TGTGCCACCAGCAGAGTGGCTAGCGGGAACACCGGGGAGCTGTTTTTT.

V and J are TRBV5-6 and TRBJ2-5; the D gene is possibly TRBD1 (5 bases). CDR3 length equals 14 residues. The germline V gene has CDR1 SGHDT and CDR2 YYEEEE. V was trimmed by 4 bases and J by 7 bases, leaving 17 bases between them. In nucleotides, the CDR3 is TGTGCCAGCAGCCCACCGACAGATGTTGTGACCCAGTACTTC. Its translation is CASSPPTDVVTQYF.

This sequence joins TRBV5-1 and TRBJ1-6, with D perhaps TRBD1 (5 bases). CDR3 size: 13 residues. V gave up 5 bases and J gave up 7 bases, with 10 bases separating them. Germline V lookup: CDR1 SGHRS, CDR2 YFSETQ. The CDR3 region has the DNA TGCGCCAGCAGACAGGCTTGGAATTCACCCCTCCACTTT. Translated: CASRQAWNSPLHF.

This sequence joins TRBV19 and TRBJ1-4; TRBD1 agrees at 10 bases. This CDR3 comprises 15 residues. Germline V gene data show CDR1 as LNHDA and CDR2 as SQIVND (reference sequence). V shed 8 bases, J shed 8 bases, and the junction held 11 bases outside the gene matches. The CDR3 DNA sequence: TGTGCCAGTTCTATCGTGGGGACAGGGGTGGAAAAACTGTTTTTT. This gives the protein CASSIVGTGVEKLFF.

The V call is TRBV6-6, the J call TRBJ2-7; 8 nucleotides line up with TRBD1. Germline values: CDR1 MNHNY, CDR2 SVGAGI (reference sequence). There are 16 residues in the CDR3. The ends lost 5 bases at V and 3 bases at J; junction bases unmatched: 12. CDR3: CASSITRGQVDYEQYF. The CDR3 nucleotides are TGTGCCAGCAGTATCACCCGGGGACAGGTGGACTACGAGCAGTACTTC.

CDR3 amino acids: CASSSTGGVGGNTIYF. The CDR3, as DNA: TGTGCCAGCAGCTCGACAGGGGGCGTGGGTGGAAACACCATATATTTT. The chain is built from TRBV7-2 and TRBJ1-3, with 10 nucleotides matching TRBD1. Per germline, CDR1 SGHTA and CDR2 FQGNSA. V lost 4 bases, J lost 3 bases, and 6 bases stayed unmatched. The CDR3 length is 16 residues. The complete variable domain, with remaining parts taken from reference TRBV7-2 and TRBJ1-3, reads GAGVSQSPSNKVTEKGKDVELRCDPISGHTALYWYRQSLGQGLEFLIYFQGNSAPDKSGLPSDRFSAERTGGSVSTLTIQRTQQEDSAVYLCASSSTGGVGGNTIYFGEGSWLTVV.

This chain joins TRBV7-2 and TRBJ1-5; no firm D call. Per the germline V gene, CDR1 is SGHTA and CDR2 is FQGNSA. The CDR3 spans 14 residues. Trimming shortened V by 1 base and J by 9 bases, and 13 bases separated the two germline ends. The CDR3 nucleotides are TGTGCCAGCAGCTTAGGCAGTCACAGCGCGCCCCAGCATTTT. Its protein is CASSLGSHSAPQHF.

This chain links TRBV7-3 with TRBJ2-5, with 12 positions matching TRBD2. Trimming took 5 bases from V and 5 from J; bases not matched to a gene: 9. The V gene's germline CDR1 is SGHTA and CDR2 FQGTGA. This CDR3 spans 16 amino acids. The CDR3: CASSRGLAGNSETQYF. CDR3 DNA: TGTGCCAGCAGCCGCGGACTAGCGGGGAATTCGGAGACCCAGTACTTC.

This sequence joins TRBV27 and TRBJ2-1, with D perhaps matching TRBD1 or TRBD2 (5 bases each). Germline loops: CDR1 MNHEY, CDR2 SMNVEV (reference sequence). The CDR3 contains 15 residues. The V gene lost 5 bases and the J gene lost 3 bases, with 14 bases spanning the gap. The CDR3 coding sequence is TGTGCCAGCAGTGTTAGGGACCAAAACTACAATGAGCAGTTCTTC. Protein: CASSVRDQNYNEQFF.

The chain has TRBV18 and TRBJ1-1, with a weak D call TRBD1 (6 bases). The CDR3 totals 15 residues. The V end was cut by 6 bases, the J end by 2 bases, with 16 bases between. Looked up from germline, CDR1 is KGHSH and CDR2 is LQKENI. The CDR3 reads CASSPRQEANTEAFF. The DNA of the CDR3 is TGTGCCAGCTCCCCCAGACAGGAAGCTAACACTGAAGCTTTCTTT.

The chain carries TRBV5-1 and TRBJ2-5; D is undetermined. V shed 0 bases and J shed 0 bases, with 9 bases lying between them. This CDR3 region has 15 residues. Germline V lookup: CDR1 SGHRS, CDR2 YFSETQ. CDR3 DNA: TGCGCCAGCAGCTTGGGAGTGGGATACCAAGAGACCCAGTACTTC. This translates into CASSLGVGYQETQYF.

This chain joins TRBV5-4 and TRBJ1-3; no clear D. V shed 0 bases and J shed 2 bases, with 6 bases lying between them. Germline CDR1 SGHNT, CDR2 YYREEE (reference sequence). CDR3 size: 14 residues. CDR3 DNA: TGTGCCAGCAGCTTGGAGCCAGCTGGAAACACCATATATTTT. Encoded protein: CASSLEPAGNTIYF.

The chain is built from TRBV29-1 and TRBJ1-2; a possible D gene is TRBD1 (6 bases). The CDR3 is made up of 15 amino acids. Trimming took off 1 base at V and 4 bases at J, with 16 bases between the two ends. Germline V gene data show CDR1 as SQVTM and CDR2 as ANQGSEA. This CDR3 is CSVEVPQGMSYGYTF. In nucleotides, the CDR3 is TGCAGCGTTGAAGTCCCACAGGGTATGAGCTATGGCTACACCTTC.

This clone occurred once. This rearrangement joins TRBV18 to TRBJ1-5; D call uncertain. This CDR3 is 14 amino acids long. The germline gives CDR1 KGHSH, CDR2 LQKENI. The V end lost 3 bases, the J end lost 4 bases, and 10 bases lay between the germline ends. This CDR3 reads CASSPDLSNQPQHF. CDR3 DNA sequence: TGTGCCAGCTCACCGGACCTATCAAATCAGCCCCAGCATTTT.